This TCR beta chain comes out of a study of blood T cell repertoires in COVID-19. Only in-frame clones appear in the TCRdb table, and some are missing; sequencing was by immunoSEQ multiplex PCR. The table has under 80,000 clones, about 82% seen once. Trimming left V 6 bases short and J 5 bases short, with 14 bases between. The germline gives CDR1 SGHDT, CDR2 YYEEEE. The CDR3 sequence is 13 residues long. The chain uses TRBV5-6 and TRBJ1-2, with TRBD1 as a possible D gene (5 bases). The sample was peripheral blood. This receptor was taken from a man between 70 and 80 years old with acute or convalescent COVID-19. The DNA of the CDR3 is TGTGCCAGCATCCTGGCGGGGGGGTATGGCTACACCTTC. Residues: CASILAGGYGYTF.